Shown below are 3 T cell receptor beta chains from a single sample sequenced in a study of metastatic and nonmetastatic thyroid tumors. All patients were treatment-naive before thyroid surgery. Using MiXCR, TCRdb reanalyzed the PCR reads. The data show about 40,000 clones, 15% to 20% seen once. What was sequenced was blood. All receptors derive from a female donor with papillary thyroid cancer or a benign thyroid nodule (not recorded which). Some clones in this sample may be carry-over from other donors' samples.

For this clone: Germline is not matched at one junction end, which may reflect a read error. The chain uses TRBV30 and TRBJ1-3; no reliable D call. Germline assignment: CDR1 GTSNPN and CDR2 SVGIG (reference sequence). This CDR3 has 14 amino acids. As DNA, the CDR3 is TGTGCCTGGAGTGCACAGTATTCTGGAAACACTATATATTTT. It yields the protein CAWSAQYSGNTIYF.

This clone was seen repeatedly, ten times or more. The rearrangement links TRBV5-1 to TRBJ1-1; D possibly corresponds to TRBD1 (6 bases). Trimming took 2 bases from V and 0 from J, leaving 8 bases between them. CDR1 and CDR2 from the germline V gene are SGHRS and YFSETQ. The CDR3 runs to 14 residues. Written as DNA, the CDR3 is TGCGCCAGCAGCTTCCGGGACATGAACACTGAAGCTTTCTTT. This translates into CASSFRDMNTEAFF.

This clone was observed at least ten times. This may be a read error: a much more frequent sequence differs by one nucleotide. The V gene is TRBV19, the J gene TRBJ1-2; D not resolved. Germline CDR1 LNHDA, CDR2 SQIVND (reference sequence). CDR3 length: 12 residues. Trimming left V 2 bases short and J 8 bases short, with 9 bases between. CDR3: CASSIRVQGYTF. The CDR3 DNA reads TGTGCCAGTAGTATAAGGGTCCAAGGCTACACCTTC. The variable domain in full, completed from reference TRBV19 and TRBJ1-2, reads DGGITQSPKYLFRKEGQNVTLSCEQNLNHDAMYWYRQDPGQGLRLIYYSQIVNDFQKGDIAEGYSVSREKKESFPLTVTSAQKNPTAFYLCASSIRVQGYTFGSGTRLTVV.